This TCR beta chain was retrieved from a study of human T cells and chemical hapten exposure. This clonotype was picked up many times. As yet, its antigen is unknown. TCRdb fed the RACE reads into MiXCR, producing one record per CDR3 protein. The data show around 100,000 distinct CDR3 sequences, about 10% seen once. The time point here: pre-sensitization, week 0. Noted treatment: therapeutic diphenylcyclopropenone sensitization with weekly scalp DPC. General observations from the study: Alopecia was present in the donors, so their immune response may differ from healthy people's. No shift was seen in TCRs above 1 in 1000 frequency with DPC sensitization. Higher patch test scores went with higher counts of PT1 expanded TCRs. Expanded TCRs grouped into significantly more large CDR3 similarity clusters than controls produced.

The germline gives CDR1 LGHDT, CDR2 YNNKEL (reference sequence). Trimming left V 3 bases short and J 7 bases short, with 11 bases between. CDR3 size: 13 residues. The sample was whole blood, taken in connection with sensitization to the hapten diphenylcyclopropenone (DPC). This sequence joins TRBV3-1 and TRBJ2-3, with no clear D. The TCR originated in a woman aged 55 to 70 with alopecia areata. Some clones in this sample may be carry-over from other donors' samples. CDR3 bases: TGTGCCAGCAGCCAGGGGATGGGGAATACGCAGTATTTT. It is translated as CASSQGMGNTQYF.